This T cell receptor beta chain appears in the sequencing data of a study of cytomegalovirus exposure and HLA in healthy donors. The PCR was carried out with 60 Vbeta primers and 13 Jbeta primers. Data came from immunoSEQ multiplex PCR; TCRdb stores just in-frame clones and leaves some out. The table has 200,000 to 300,000 clones, 80% to 90% seen once. The CDR3 is made up of 15 amino acids. Deletions cut 2 bases from V and 6 bases from J, with 16 bases between. CDR1 and CDR2 (germline): LNHNV, YYDKDF (reference sequence). Study observations and caveats: Sequences of the TCR beta chain were said to predict the HLA-A and HLA-B alleles of most subjects accurately.

This clone has only a few counts. Antigen unknown. The receptor was derived from a woman aged 40-49 years in good health and CMV-seropositive. Sequences were obtained from PBMCs. The J gene is TRBJ1-2, the V gene TRBV15, with D possibly TRBD1 on 5 matching bases. The CDR3 DNA sequence: TGTGCCACCAGCAGAAGTGTTTCGGGACTTAATGGCTACACCTTC. Its translation: CATSRSVSGLNGYTF.